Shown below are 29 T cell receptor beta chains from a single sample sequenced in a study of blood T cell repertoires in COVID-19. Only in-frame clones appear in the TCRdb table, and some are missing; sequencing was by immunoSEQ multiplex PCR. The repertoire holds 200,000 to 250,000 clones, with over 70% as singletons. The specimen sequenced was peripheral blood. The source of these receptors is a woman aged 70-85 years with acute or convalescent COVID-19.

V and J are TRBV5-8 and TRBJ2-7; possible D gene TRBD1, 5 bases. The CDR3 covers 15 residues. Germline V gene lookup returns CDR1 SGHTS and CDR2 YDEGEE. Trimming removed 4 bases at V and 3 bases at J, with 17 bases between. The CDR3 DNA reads TGTGCCAGCAGCGGACGACAGAGAAGAAACTACGAGCAGTACTTC. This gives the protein CASSGRQRRNYEQYF.

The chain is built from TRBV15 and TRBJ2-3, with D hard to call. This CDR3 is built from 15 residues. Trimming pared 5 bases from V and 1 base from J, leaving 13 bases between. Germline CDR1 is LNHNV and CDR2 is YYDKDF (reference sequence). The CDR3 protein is CATSGDPEGTDTQYF. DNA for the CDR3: TGTGCCACCAGCGGCGACCCAGAGGGCACAGATACGCAGTATTTT.

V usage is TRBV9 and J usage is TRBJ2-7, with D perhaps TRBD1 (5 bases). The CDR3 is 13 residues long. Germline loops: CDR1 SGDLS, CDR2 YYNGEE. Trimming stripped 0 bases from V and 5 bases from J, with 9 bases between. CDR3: CASSVEARDEQYF. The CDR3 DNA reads TGTGCCAGCAGCGTAGAGGCCAGGGACGAGCAGTACTTC.

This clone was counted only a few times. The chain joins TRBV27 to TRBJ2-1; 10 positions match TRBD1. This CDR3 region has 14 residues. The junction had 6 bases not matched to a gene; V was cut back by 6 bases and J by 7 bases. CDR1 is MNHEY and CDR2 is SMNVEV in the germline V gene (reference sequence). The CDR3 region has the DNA TGTGCCAGCAGACGGGACAGGGGTTTAAATGAGCAGTTCTTC. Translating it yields CASRRDRGLNEQFF.

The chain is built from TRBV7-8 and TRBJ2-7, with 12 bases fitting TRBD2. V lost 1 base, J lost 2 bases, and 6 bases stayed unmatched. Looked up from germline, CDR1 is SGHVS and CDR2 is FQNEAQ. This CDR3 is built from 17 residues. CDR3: CASSLVWTSGDPYEQYF. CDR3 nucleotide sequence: TGTGCCAGCAGCTTAGTCTGGACTAGCGGGGACCCCTACGAGCAGTACTTC.

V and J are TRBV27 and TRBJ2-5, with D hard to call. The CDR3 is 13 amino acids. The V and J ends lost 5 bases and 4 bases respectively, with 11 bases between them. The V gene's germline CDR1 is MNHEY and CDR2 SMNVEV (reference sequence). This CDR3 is CASSPERRETQYF. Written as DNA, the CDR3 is TGTGCCAGCAGTCCGGAGAGGAGAGAGACCCAGTACTTC.

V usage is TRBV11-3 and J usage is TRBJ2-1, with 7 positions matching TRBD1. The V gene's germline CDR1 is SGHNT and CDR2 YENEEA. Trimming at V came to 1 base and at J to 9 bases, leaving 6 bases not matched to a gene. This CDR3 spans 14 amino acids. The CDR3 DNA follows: TGTGCCAGCAGCTTAGGCACACAGGGGAGTGAGCAGTTCTTC. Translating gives CASSLGTQGSEQFF.

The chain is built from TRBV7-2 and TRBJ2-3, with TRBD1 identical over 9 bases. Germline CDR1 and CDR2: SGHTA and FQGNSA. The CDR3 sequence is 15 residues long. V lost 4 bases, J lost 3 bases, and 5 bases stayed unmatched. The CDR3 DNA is TGTGCCAGCAGCTCGATAGACAGGGGGACAGATACGCAGTATTTT. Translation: CASSSIDRGTDTQYF.

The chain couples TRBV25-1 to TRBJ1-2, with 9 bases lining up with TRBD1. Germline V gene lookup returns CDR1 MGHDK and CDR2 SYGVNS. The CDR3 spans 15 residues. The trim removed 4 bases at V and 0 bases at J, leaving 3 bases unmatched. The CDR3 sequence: CASSAGTGSNYGYTF. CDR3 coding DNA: TGTGCCAGCAGTGCCGGGACAGGGTCTAACTATGGCTACACCTTC.

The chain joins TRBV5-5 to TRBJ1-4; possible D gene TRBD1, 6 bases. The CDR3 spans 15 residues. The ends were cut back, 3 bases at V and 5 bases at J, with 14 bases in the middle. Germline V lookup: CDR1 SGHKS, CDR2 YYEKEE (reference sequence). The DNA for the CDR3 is TGTGCCAGCAGCTGGGGGCCCGGGACGAATGAAAAACTGTTTTTT. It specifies CASSWGPGTNEKLFF.

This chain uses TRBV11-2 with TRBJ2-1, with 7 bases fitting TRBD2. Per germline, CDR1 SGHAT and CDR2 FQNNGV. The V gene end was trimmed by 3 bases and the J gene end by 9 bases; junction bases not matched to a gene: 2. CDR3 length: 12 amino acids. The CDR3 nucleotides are TGTGCCAGCAGCTTCGGCGGGGGTGAGCAGTTCTTC. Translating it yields CASSFGGGEQFF.

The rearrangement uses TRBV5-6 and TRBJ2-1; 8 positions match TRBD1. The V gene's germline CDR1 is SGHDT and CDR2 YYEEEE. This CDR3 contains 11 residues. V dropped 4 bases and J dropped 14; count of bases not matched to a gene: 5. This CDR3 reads CASSVGDRKFF. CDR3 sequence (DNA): TGTGCCAGCAGCGTGGGGGACAGGAAGTTCTTC. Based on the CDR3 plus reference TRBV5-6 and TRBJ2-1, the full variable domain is DAGVTQSPTHLIKTRGQQVTLRCSPKSGHDTVSWYQQALGQGPQFIFQYYEEEERQRGNFPDRFSGHQFPNYSSELNVNALLLGDSALYLCASSVGDRKFFGPGTRLTVL.

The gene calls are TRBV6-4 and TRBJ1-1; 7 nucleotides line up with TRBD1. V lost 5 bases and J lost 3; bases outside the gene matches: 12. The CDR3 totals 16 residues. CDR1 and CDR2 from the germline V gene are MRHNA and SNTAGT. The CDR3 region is CASSPPPGGRDTEAFF. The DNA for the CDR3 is TGTGCCAGCAGTCCACCCCCAGGGGGGCGGGACACTGAAGCTTTCTTT.

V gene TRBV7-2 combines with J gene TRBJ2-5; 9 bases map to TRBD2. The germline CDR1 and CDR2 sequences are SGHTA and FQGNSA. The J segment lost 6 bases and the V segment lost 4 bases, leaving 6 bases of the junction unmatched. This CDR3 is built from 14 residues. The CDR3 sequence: CASSSSGTRKTQYF. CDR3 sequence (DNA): TGTGCCAGCAGCTCTAGCGGGACTCGGAAGACCCAGTACTTC.

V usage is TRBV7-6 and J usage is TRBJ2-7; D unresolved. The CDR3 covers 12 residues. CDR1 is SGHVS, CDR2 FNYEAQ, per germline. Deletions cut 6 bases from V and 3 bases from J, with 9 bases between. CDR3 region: CASRPRGYEQYF. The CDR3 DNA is TGTGCCAGCAGACCCCGAGGCTACGAGCAGTACTTC.

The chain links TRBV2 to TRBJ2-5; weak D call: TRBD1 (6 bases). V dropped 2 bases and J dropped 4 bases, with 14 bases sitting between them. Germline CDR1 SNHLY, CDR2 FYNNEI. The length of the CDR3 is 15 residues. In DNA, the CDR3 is TGTGCCAGCAGTGAAAGTCCACAGGGCCTAGAGACCCAGTACTTC. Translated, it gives CASSESPQGLETQYF.

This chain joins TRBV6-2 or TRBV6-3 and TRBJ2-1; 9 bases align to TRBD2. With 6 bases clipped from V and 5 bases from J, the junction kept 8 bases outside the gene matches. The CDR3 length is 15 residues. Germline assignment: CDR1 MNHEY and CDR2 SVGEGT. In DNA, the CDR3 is TGTGCCAGCAGCCGGCGGGGGGGCCTCGACAATGAGCAGTTCTTC. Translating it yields CASSRRGGLDNEQFF.

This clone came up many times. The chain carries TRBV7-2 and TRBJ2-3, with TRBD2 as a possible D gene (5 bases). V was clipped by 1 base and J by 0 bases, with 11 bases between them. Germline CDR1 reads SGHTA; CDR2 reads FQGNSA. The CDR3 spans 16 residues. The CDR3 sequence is CASSLVGGLSTDTQYF. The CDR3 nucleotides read TGTGCCAGCAGCTTAGTCGGCGGGCTTAGCACAGATACGCAGTATTTT.

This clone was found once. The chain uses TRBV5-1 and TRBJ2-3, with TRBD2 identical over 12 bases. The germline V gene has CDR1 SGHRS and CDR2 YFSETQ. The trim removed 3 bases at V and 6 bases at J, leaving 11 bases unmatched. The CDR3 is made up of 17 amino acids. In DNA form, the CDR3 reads TGCGCCAGCAGCTGGGGACGACTAGCGGGGGCCGGGGATACGCAGTATTTT. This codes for CASSWGRLAGAGDTQYF.

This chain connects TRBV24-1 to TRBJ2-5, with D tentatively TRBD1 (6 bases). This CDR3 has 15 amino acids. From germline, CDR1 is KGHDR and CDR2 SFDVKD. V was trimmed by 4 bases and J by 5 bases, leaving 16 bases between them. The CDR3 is CATSDPRRGPETQYF. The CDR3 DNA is TGTGCCACCAGTGACCCGCGCAGGGGTCCGGAGACCCAGTACTTC.

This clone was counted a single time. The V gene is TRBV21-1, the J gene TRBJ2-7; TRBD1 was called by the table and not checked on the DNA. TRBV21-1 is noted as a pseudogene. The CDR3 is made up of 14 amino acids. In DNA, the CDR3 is TGTGCCAGTCACCCCGGACAGGGAAAATACGAGCAGTACGTC. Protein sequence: CASHPGQGKYEQYV.

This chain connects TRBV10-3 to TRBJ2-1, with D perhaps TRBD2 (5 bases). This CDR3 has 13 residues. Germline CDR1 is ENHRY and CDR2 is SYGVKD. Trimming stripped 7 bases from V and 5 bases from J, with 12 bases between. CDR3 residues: CAITGGGDNEQFF. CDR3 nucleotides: TGTGCCATCACAGGAGGCGGTGACAATGAGCAGTTCTTC.

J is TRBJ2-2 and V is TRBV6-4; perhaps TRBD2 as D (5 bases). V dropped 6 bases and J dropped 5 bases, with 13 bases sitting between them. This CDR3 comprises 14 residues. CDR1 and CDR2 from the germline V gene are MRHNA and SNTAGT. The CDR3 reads CASRLDRGTGELFF. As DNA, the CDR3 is TGTGCCAGCAGACTTGATCGGGGAACCGGGGAGCTGTTTTTT.

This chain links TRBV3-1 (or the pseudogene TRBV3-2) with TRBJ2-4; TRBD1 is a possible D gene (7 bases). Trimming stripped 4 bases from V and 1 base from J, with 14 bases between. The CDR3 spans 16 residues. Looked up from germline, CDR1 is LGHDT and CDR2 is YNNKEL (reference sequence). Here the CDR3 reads CASSPSAGQAKNIQYF. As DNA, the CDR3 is TGTGCCAGCAGCCCTTCCGCGGGACAGGCCAAAAACATTCAGTACTTC.

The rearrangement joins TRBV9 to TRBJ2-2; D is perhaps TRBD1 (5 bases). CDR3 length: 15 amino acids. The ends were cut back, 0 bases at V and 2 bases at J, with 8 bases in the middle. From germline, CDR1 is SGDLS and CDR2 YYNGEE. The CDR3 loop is CASSVDQGNTGELFF. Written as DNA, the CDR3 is TGTGCCAGCAGCGTAGACCAGGGCAACACCGGGGAGCTGTTTTTT.

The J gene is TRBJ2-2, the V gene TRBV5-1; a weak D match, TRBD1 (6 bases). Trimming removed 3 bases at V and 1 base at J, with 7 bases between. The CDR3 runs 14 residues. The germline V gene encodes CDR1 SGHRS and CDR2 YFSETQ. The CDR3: CASSWGQNTGELFF. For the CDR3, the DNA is TGCGCCAGCAGCTGGGGACAGAACACCGGGGAGCTGTTTTTT.

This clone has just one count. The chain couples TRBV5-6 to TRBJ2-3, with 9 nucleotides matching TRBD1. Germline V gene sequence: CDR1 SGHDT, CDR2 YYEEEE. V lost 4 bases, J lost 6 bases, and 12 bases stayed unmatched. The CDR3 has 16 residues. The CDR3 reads CASSLPTGTGLDTQYF. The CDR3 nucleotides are TGTGCCAGCAGCCTACCTACCGGGACAGGGCTGGATACGCAGTATTTT.

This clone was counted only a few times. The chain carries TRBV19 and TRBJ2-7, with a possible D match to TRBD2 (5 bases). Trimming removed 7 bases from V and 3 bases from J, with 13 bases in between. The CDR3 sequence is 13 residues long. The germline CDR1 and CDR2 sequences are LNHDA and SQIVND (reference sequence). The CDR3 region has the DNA TGTGCCAGTACCAAGGACTGGAACTACGAGCAGTACGTC. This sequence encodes CASTKDWNYEQYV.

The CDR3 DNA follows: TGTGCCAGCTCAGCACTAGCGGGGAGCACAGATACGCAGTATTTT. Protein: CASSALAGSTDTQYF. The chain employs TRBV18 and TRBJ2-3; 10 nucleotides match TRBD2. Germline V gives CDR1 KGHSH, CDR2 LQKENI. The CDR3 has 15 residues. V was pared by 5 bases and J by 0 bases, with 2 bases of the junction left unmatched.